These 22 T cell receptor beta chains were all obtained from the same sample, sequenced in a study of OX40 agonist ivuxolimab in advanced cancers. Repertoires were generated with immunoSEQ multiplex PCR, while TCRdb's copy carries only in-frame clones and drops some. The sample has roughly 70,000 clones, roughly 80% seen once. The sample was CD4+ or CD8+ T cells sorted from blood, taken in a trial of the OX40 agonist ivuxolimab. Receptor source: an adult with an advanced solid tumor such as melanoma, head and neck, liver or kidney cancer.

This chain links TRBV4-1 with TRBJ1-1; 7 bases match TRBD1. The CDR3 spans 15 residues. V dropped 1 base and J dropped 0; count of bases not matched to a gene: 2. CDR1 is MGHRA, CDR2 YSYEKL, per germline. The CDR3 reads CASSQGQGLNTEAFF. CDR3 DNA sequence: TGCGCCAGCAGCCAAGGACAGGGTTTGAACACTGAAGCTTTCTTT.

This clone appeared a few times. The V call is TRBV5-1, the J call TRBJ2-7; the D is unclear. The CDR3 extends over 14 amino acids. The V and J ends lost 0 bases and 5 bases respectively, with 12 bases between them. Germline V gene sequence: CDR1 SGHRS, CDR2 YFSETQ. The CDR3 nucleotides read TGCGCCAGCAGCTTGGCCGGCAACATGGACGAGCAGTACTTC. As protein: CASSLAGNMDEQYF. Based on the CDR3 plus reference TRBV5-1 and TRBJ2-7, the full variable domain is KAGVTQTPRYLIKTRGQQVTLSCSPISGHRSVSWYQQTPGQGLQFLFEYFSETQRNKGNFPGRFSGRQFSNSRSEMNVSTLELGDSALYLCASSLAGNMDEQYFGPGTRLTVT.

This clone has only a few counts. This chain links TRBV28 with TRBJ1-5; D unclear. The CDR3 totals 14 residues. The V end lost 2 bases, the J end lost 5 bases, and 10 bases lay between the germline ends. Germline V CDR1 and CDR2: MDHEN, SYDVKM. In DNA, the CDR3 is TGTGCCAGCAGTTTAGGGCGGAGGGATCAGCCCCAGCATTTT. Its protein product is CASSLGRRDQPQHF.

J is TRBJ2-1 and V is TRBV6-5; the match to TRBD2 covers 8 bases. Germline V gives CDR1 MNHEY, CDR2 SVGAGI. The CDR3 has 16 residues. V dropped 0 bases and J dropped 10; count of bases not matched to a gene: 11. This CDR3 reads CASSYSTAGVGTEQFF. CDR3 DNA: TGTGCCAGCAGTTACTCAACAGCGGGAGTAGGAACCGAGCAGTTCTTC.

The chain links TRBV7-3 to TRBJ2-1, with D possibly TRBD2 on 6 matching bases. CDR1 and CDR2 from the germline V gene are SGHTA and FQGTGA. The V end was cut by 1 base, the J end by 9 bases, with 16 bases between. The CDR3 totals 15 residues. Written as DNA, the CDR3 is TGTGCCAGCAGCTTAAGGCCGGGGATCGGGGGTGAGCAGTTCTTC. Protein sequence: CASSLRPGIGGEQFF.

This CDR3 is CASSLERLGGEGRYEQYF. The CDR3 region has the DNA TGTGCCAGCAGCTTAGAACGTTTGGGGGGAGAGGGCCGTTACGAGCAGTACTTC. The genes are TRBV11-2 and TRBJ2-7; the D gene is possibly TRBD2 (6 bases). Germline V lookup: CDR1 SGHAT, CDR2 FQNNGV. V was shortened by 0 bases and J by 4 bases, with 22 bases between the two germline ends. The CDR3 length is 18 residues. The full variable domain, with the rest looked up from reference TRBV11-2 and TRBJ2-7, is EAGVAQSPRYKIIEKRQSVAFWCNPISGHATLYWYQQILGQGPKLLIQFQNNGVVDDSQLPKDRFSAERLKGVDSTLKIQPAKLEDSAVYLCASSLERLGGEGRYEQYFGPGTRLTVT.

The genes are TRBV5-6 and TRBJ1-1; D gene unclear. CDR1 is SGHDT and CDR2 is YYEEEE in the germline V gene. The CDR3 loop spans 14 amino acids. Deletions cut 5 bases from V and 1 base from J, with 12 bases between. In DNA form, the CDR3 reads TGTGCCAGCAGTCCCAACGGGAGGAACACTGAAGCTTTCTTT. Residues: CASSPNGRNTEAFF.

V gene TRBV18 combines with J gene TRBJ2-7; D is perhaps TRBD1 (5 bases). Germline CDR1 KGHSH, CDR2 LQKENI. This CDR3 has 14 amino acids. Trimming shortened V by 3 bases and J by 1 base, and 10 bases separated the two germline ends. CDR3 in DNA: TGTGCCAGCTCACCGGGGCCAGGTTCCTACGAGCAGTACTTC. This sequence encodes CASSPGPGSYEQYF.

The V gene is TRBV7-2, the J gene TRBJ2-7; 7 nucleotides align to TRBD2. Trimming at V came to 1 base and at J to 0 bases, leaving 0 bases not matched to a gene. CDR1 is SGHTA and CDR2 is FQGNSA in the germline V gene. This CDR3 has 14 residues. The CDR3 is CASSLGTSSYEQYF. CDR3 bases: TGTGCCAGCAGCTTAGGGACTAGCTCCTACGAGCAGTACTTC. Filled out from reference TRBV7-2 and TRBJ2-7, the complete variable domain reads GAGVSQSPSNKVTEKGKDVELRCDPISGHTALYWYRQSLGQGLEFLIYFQGNSAPDKSGLPSDRFSAERTGGSVSTLTIQRTQQEDSAVYLCASSLGTSSYEQYFGPGTRLTVT.

The chain carries TRBV11-3 and TRBJ2-7, with 7 bases lining up with TRBD2. The length of the CDR3 is 16 residues. Germline assignment: CDR1 SGHNT and CDR2 YENEEA. V lost 1 base, J lost 5 bases, and 11 bases stayed unmatched. In nucleotides, the CDR3 is TGTGCCAGCAGCTTAGTATGGTGGGAGGGGTCCCACGAGCAGTACTTC. Its protein is CASSLVWWEGSHEQYF.

This clone was seen a handful of times. The chain links TRBV7-3 to TRBJ2-5; possibly TRBD1 or TRBD2 for D (5 bases each). Per germline, CDR1 SGHTA and CDR2 FQGTGA. V was shortened by 5 bases and J by 2 bases, with 15 bases between the two germline ends. CDR3 length: 15 amino acids. The CDR3 DNA is TGTGCCAGCAGCCCGGGAAGGGGAAGTCAAGAGACCCAGTACTTC. As protein: CASSPGRGSQETQYF.

The V and J genes are TRBV5-1 and TRBJ2-2; 10 positions match TRBD1. V lost 2 bases, J lost 5 bases, and 12 bases stayed unmatched. Per germline, CDR1 SGHRS and CDR2 YFSETQ. CDR3 length equals 18 residues. CDR3: CASSFSLDRGQGTGELFF. The CDR3 region has the DNA TGCGCCAGCAGCTTCTCCCTTGACAGGGGGCAGGGGACCGGGGAGCTGTTTTTT. Variable domain in full (rest from reference TRBV5-1 and TRBJ2-2): KAGVTQTPRYLIKTRGQQVTLSCSPISGHRSVSWYQQTPGQGLQFLFEYFSETQRNKGNFPGRFSGRQFSNSRSEMNVSTLELGDSALYLCASSFSLDRGQGTGELFFGEGSRLTVL.

The V gene is TRBV2, the J gene TRBJ1-2, with TRBD1 identical over 12 bases. CDR3 length equals 13 residues. From germline, CDR1 is SNHLY and CDR2 FYNNEI. V was clipped by 8 bases and J by 4 bases; unmatched bases: 2. CDR3 region: CASGTGGPYGYTF. The CDR3 coding sequence is TGTGCCAGCGGGACAGGGGGCCCCTATGGCTACACCTTC.

V and J are TRBV6-5 and TRBJ1-5, with TRBD1 matching 9 bases. Germline CDR1 is MNHEY and CDR2 is SVGAGI. CDR3 size: 14 residues. The V gene end was trimmed by 6 bases and the J gene end by 4 bases; junction bases not matched to a gene: 4. The CDR3 nucleotides read TGTGCCAGCAGCCGGGACAGGGCTAATCAGCCCCAGCATTTT. Translation: CASSRDRANQPQHF.

The rearrangement links TRBV5-8 to TRBJ1-3; D is unresolved. The CDR3 spans 16 residues. V was trimmed by 0 bases and J by 4 bases, leaving 14 bases between them. The germline gives CDR1 SGHTS, CDR2 YDEGEE. The CDR3, as DNA: TGTGCCAGCAGCTTGGGGCAGCTAATAGGCGGAAACACCATATATTTT. It translates to CASSLGQLIGGNTIYF.

This clone is a singleton in its sample. The chain is built from TRBV6-1 and TRBJ2-1, with D tentatively TRBD1 or TRBD2 (5 bases each). V lost 4 bases to trimming and J lost 9 bases, with 16 bases between them. Germline V gene sequence: CDR1 MNHNS, CDR2 SASEGT. This CDR3 has 14 amino acids. CDR3 loop: CASSATETRGEQFF. CDR3 sequence (DNA): TGTGCCAGCAGTGCCACTGAAACTAGGGGTGAGCAGTTCTTC.

V usage is TRBV27 and J usage is TRBJ2-7; 8 nucleotides line up with TRBD2. J gave up 1 base and V 2 bases, and 4 bases lay outside the gene matches. This CDR3 is built from 15 residues. Germline CDR1 MNHEY, CDR2 SMNVEV (reference sequence). This chain's CDR3 is CASSLQAGGSYEQYF. The CDR3, as DNA: TGTGCCAGCAGTTTACAGGCGGGAGGTTCCTACGAGCAGTACTTC.

This clone was counted once. The chain combines TRBV4-2 with TRBJ1-3; 8 bases line up with TRBD1. The germline V gene encodes CDR1 LGHNA and CDR2 YNFKEQ. Unmatched junction bases numbered 6, after V lost 0 bases and J lost 2 bases. The CDR3 totals 17 residues. CDR3 region: CASSQDTRTGTGNTIYF. For the CDR3, the DNA is TGTGCCAGCAGCCAAGATACGCGGACAGGGACTGGAAACACCATATATTTT.

This sequence joins TRBV6-5 and TRBJ2-3; weak D call: TRBD1 (5 bases). Germline V CDR1 and CDR2: MNHEY, SVGAGI. Trimming stripped 6 bases from V and 1 base from J, with 11 bases between. The CDR3 contains 14 residues. CDR3 DNA sequence: TGTGCCAGCAGACCTGACAGACGCACAGATACGCAGTATTTT. It codes for CASRPDRRTDTQYF.

The chain has TRBV19 and TRBJ1-5; the match to TRBD1 covers 8 bases. The CDR3 contains 13 residues. V lost 7 bases and J lost 7; bases outside the gene matches: 6. Looked up from germline, CDR1 is LNHDA and CDR2 is SQIVND (reference sequence). The CDR3 loop reads CASKTGVGQPQHF. As DNA, the CDR3 is TGTGCCAGTAAGACAGGGGTGGGCCAGCCCCAGCATTTT.

This clone has only one observation. CDR3 sequence reads: CASRTRNTDTQYF. The CDR3 nucleotides read TGTGCCAGTAGAACTAGAAATACAGATACGCAGTATTTT. The chain is built from TRBV19 and TRBJ2-3; a possible D gene is TRBD2 (5 bases). There are 13 residues in the CDR3. V lost 6 bases, J lost 3 bases, and 10 bases lay in between. Looked up from germline, CDR1 is LNHDA and CDR2 is SQIVND (reference sequence).

The rearrangement links TRBV7-2 to TRBJ2-7; maybe TRBD2 (7 bases). Germline CDR1 reads SGHTA; CDR2 reads FQGNSA. V was cut by 5 bases and J by 5 bases, with 19 bases left in between. The length of the CDR3 is 15 residues. CDR3: CASSVGRGGKNEQYF. CDR3 nucleotide sequence: TGTGCCAGCAGCGTGGGCAGGGGAGGGAAAAACGAGCAGTACTTC.